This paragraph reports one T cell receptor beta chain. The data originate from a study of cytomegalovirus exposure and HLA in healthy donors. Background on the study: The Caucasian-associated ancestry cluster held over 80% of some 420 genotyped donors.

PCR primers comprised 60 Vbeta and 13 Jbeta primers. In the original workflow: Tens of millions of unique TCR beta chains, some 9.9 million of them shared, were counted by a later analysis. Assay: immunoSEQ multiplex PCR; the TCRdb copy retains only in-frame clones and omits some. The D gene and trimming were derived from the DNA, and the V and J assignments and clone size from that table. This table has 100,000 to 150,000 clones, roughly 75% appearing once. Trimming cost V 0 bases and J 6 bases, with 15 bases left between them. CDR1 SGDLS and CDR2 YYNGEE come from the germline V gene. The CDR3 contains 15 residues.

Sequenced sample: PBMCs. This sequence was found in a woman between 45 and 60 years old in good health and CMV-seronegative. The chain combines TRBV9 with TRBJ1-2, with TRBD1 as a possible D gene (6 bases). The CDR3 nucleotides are TGTGCCAGCAGCGTAGGGGGGGGCTCTATGGATGGCTACACCTTC. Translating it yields CASSVGGGSMDGYTF.